These T cell receptor beta chains were read from a single sample in a study of blood T cell repertoires in COVID-19. Only in-frame clones appear in the TCRdb table, and some are missing; sequencing was by immunoSEQ multiplex PCR. The sample contains approximately 210,000 clones, 65% to 85% of which appear only once. What was sequenced was PBMCs or T cells enriched from blood (not recorded which). The source is a man aged 30 to 45 with acute COVID-19. CDR3s include the opening cysteine and the closing phenylalanine or tryptophan. A D gene is named only where the DNA matches it firmly. Not every row has a clone size; where given, it reads once, few, many or a size class.

abundance: NA; d_gene: NA; j_gene: TRBJ1-5; v_gene: TRBV7-2; CDR3nt: TGTGCCAGCAGCACAGTACAACGACAGCCCCAGCATTTT; CDR3aa: CASSTVQRQPQHF
abundance: NA; d_gene: NA; j_gene: TRBJ1-5; v_gene: TRBV28; CDR3nt: TGTGCCAGCAGGGGGGGACCACCGTATAGCAATCAGCCCCAGCATTTT; CDR3aa: CASRGGPPYSNQPQHF
abundance: once; d_gene: NA; j_gene: TRBJ2-7; v_gene: TRBV11-2; CDR3nt: TGTGCCAGCAGCTTTTTTTCAGGGGACTACGAGCAGTACTTC; CDR3aa: CASSFFSGDYEQYF
abundance: NA; d_gene: NA; j_gene: TRBJ2-5; v_gene: TRBV6-5; CDR3nt: TGTGCCAGCAGACCACAGGGCCAAGAGACCCAGTACTTC; CDR3aa: CASRPQGQETQYF
abundance: NA; d_gene: NA; j_gene: TRBJ2-5; v_gene: TRBV7-3; CDR3nt: TGTGCCAGCAGCCTACGATGGTTGGCGGGGGCCCAAGAGACCCAGTACTTC; CDR3aa: CASSLRWLAGAQETQYF
abundance: NA; d_gene: NA; j_gene: TRBJ2-4; v_gene: TRBV7-2; CDR3nt: TGTGCCAGCAACTCAAGGGGCATTCAGTACTTC; CDR3aa: CASNSRGIQYF
abundance: NA; d_gene: TRBD2; j_gene: TRBJ2-1; v_gene: TRBV9; CDR3nt: TGTGCCAGCAGCGTAGCTATCCGACTAGCGGGGGACAATGAGCAGTTCTTC; CDR3aa: CASSVAIRLAGDNEQFF
abundance: few; d_gene: NA; j_gene: TRBJ2-2; v_gene: TRBV5-1; CDR3nt: TGCGCCAGCAGAGGGGCAGGGAAGAACACCGGGGAGCTGTTTTTT; CDR3aa: CASRGAGKNTGELFF
abundance: NA; d_gene: TRBD1; j_gene: TRBJ1-5; v_gene: TRBV2; CDR3nt: TGTGCCAGCGGGAAACACCGGGACAGAAACAATCAGCCCCAGCATTTT; CDR3aa: CASGKHRDRNNQPQHF
abundance: NA; d_gene: NA; j_gene: TRBJ1-1; v_gene: TRBV15; CDR3nt: TGTGCCACCAGCAGAGGTCAGGGGGCTTTCTTT; CDR3aa: CATSRGQGAFF
abundance: NA; d_gene: NA; j_gene: TRBJ1-5; v_gene: TRBV19; CDR3nt: TGTGCCGTCCAGGGTAGGAGCAATCAGCCCCAGCATTTT; CDR3aa: CAVQGRSNQPQHF
abundance: few; d_gene: TRBD2; j_gene: TRBJ2-1; v_gene: TRBV5-1; CDR3nt: TGCGCCAGCAGCTTGCCTCCGGGGGGTTCCTACAATGAGCAGTTCTTC; CDR3aa: CASSLPPGGSYNEQFF
abundance: NA; d_gene: NA; j_gene: TRBJ1-1; v_gene: TRBV28; CDR3nt: TGTGCCAGCAGTCTCTACCTACCGAACACTGAAGCTTTCTTT; CDR3aa: CASSLYLPNTEAFF
abundance: NA; d_gene: NA; j_gene: TRBJ1-5; v_gene: TRBV5-1; CDR3nt: TGCGCCAGCAGCTTGGAAGGGCGGGGGCAGCCCCAGCATTTT; CDR3aa: CASSLEGRGQPQHF
abundance: NA; d_gene: NA; j_gene: TRBJ1-3; v_gene: TRBV19; CDR3nt: TGTGCCAGTAGCACTCCAACAGGCCTAGGTGGAAACACCATATATTTT; CDR3aa: CASSTPTGLGGNTIYF
abundance: NA; d_gene: TRBD1; j_gene: TRBJ2-7; v_gene: TRBV9; CDR3nt: TGTGCCAGCAGCCTAGGACAGGGGGGCTACGAGCAGTACTTC; CDR3aa: CASSLGQGGYEQYF
abundance: once; d_gene: TRBD1; j_gene: TRBJ1-3; v_gene: TRBV5-1; CDR3nt: TGCGCCAGCAGCTCGGGACAGGGGGCTCCTGGAAACACCATATATTTT; CDR3aa: CASSSGQGAPGNTIYF
abundance: NA; d_gene: NA; j_gene: TRBJ1-2; v_gene: TRBV6-5; CDR3nt: TGTGCCAGCAGTTATCTCGAAAAGCGGGGGGGCGGTGGCTACACCTTC; CDR3aa: CASSYLEKRGGGGYTF
abundance: NA; d_gene: TRBD1; j_gene: TRBJ1-1; v_gene: TRBV29-1; CDR3nt: TGCAGCGTCCGGCCGGGACAGGGGTTCGCGAACACTGAAGCTTTCTTT; CDR3aa: CSVRPGQGFANTEAFF
abundance: NA; d_gene: TRBD1; j_gene: TRBJ1-3; v_gene: TRBV18; CDR3nt: TGTGCCAGCTCACCACTGGATACCGGGACAGGGGGAAACACCATATATTTT; CDR3aa: CASSPLDTGTGGNTIYF
abundance: NA; d_gene: NA; j_gene: TRBJ1-1; v_gene: TRBV6-5; CDR3nt: TGTGCCAGCAGGAGAGGAGTGAACACTGAAGCTTTCTTT; CDR3aa: CASRRGVNTEAFF
abundance: NA; d_gene: NA; j_gene: TRBJ2-2; v_gene: TRBV27; CDR3nt: TGTGCCAGCACCCCCCGACTCTACACCGGGGAGCTGTTTTTT; CDR3aa: CASTPRLYTGELFF
abundance: NA; d_gene: NA; j_gene: TRBJ1-1; v_gene: TRBV28; CDR3nt: TGTGCCAGCAGTTTTGGGGCAGACGAAGCTTTCTTT; CDR3aa: CASSFGADEAFF
abundance: NA; d_gene: NA; j_gene: TRBJ1-1; v_gene: TRBV4-1; CDR3nt: TGCGCCAGCAGCCCTACTTCACCACGTGCCACTGAAGCTTTCTTT; CDR3aa: CASSPTSPRATEAFF
abundance: NA; d_gene: TRBD1; j_gene: TRBJ1-1; v_gene: TRBV6-5; CDR3nt: TGTGCCAGCAGCGGGACAGGGAAGAACACTGAAGCTTTCTTT; CDR3aa: CASSGTGKNTEAFF
abundance: NA; d_gene: NA; j_gene: TRBJ2-7; v_gene: TRBV5-1; CDR3nt: TGCGCCAGCAGTCAGGGGAGCGTCGAGCAGTACTTC; CDR3aa: CASSQGSVEQYF
abundance: NA; d_gene: TRBD1; j_gene: TRBJ1-6; v_gene: TRBV6-1; CDR3nt: TGTGCCAGCAGTGAGAATGTGGGACAGCGGACACCCCTCCACTTT; CDR3aa: CASSENVGQRTPLHF
abundance: NA; d_gene: NA; j_gene: TRBJ2-7; v_gene: TRBV11-2; CDR3nt: TGTGCCAGCAGCTTAGAGGGGCTAGCGATCTACGAGCAGTACTTC; CDR3aa: CASSLEGLAIYEQYF
abundance: NA; d_gene: TRBD1; j_gene: TRBJ2-5; v_gene: TRBV7-2; CDR3nt: TGTGCCAGCAGCCACCTTTGGACAGGGAAAGGAGAGACCCAGTACTTC; CDR3aa: CASSHLWTGKGETQYF
abundance: few; d_gene: NA; j_gene: TRBJ1-2; v_gene: TRBV6-5; CDR3nt: TGTGCCAGCAGTTACTCAGGGACATGGAACTATGGCTACACCTTC; CDR3aa: CASSYSGTWNYGYTF
abundance: NA; d_gene: TRBD2; j_gene: TRBJ2-1; v_gene: TRBV14; CDR3nt: TGTGCCAGCAGCCAAAGGGGGGAGGGACTAGTCTCCTACAATGAGCAGTTCTTC; CDR3aa: CASSQRGEGLVSYNEQFF
abundance: NA; d_gene: NA; j_gene: TRBJ2-1; v_gene: TRBV13; CDR3nt: TGTGCCAGCAGATCACCCCACGGCACTAGCAAGCAGTTCTTC; CDR3aa: CASRSPHGTSKQFF
abundance: NA; d_gene: TRBD1; j_gene: TRBJ2-5; v_gene: TRBV9; CDR3nt: TGTGCCAGCAGCTTTGGACAGGCACAAGAGACCCAGTACTTC; CDR3aa: CASSFGQAQETQYF
abundance: NA; d_gene: TRBD1; j_gene: TRBJ2-4; v_gene: TRBV29-1; CDR3nt: TGCAGCGTCTTGACAGGGGACGAAAACATTCAGTACTTC; CDR3aa: CSVLTGDENIQYF
abundance: NA; d_gene: NA; j_gene: TRBJ2-3; v_gene: TRBV27; CDR3nt: TGTGCCAGCAGACGACCGGGAGAGGGGCCAGATACGCAGTATTTT; CDR3aa: CASRRPGEGPDTQYF
abundance: NA; d_gene: TRBD2; j_gene: TRBJ2-5; v_gene: TRBV5-1; CDR3nt: TGCGCCAGCAGTTCTAGCGGGGGCCCAGAGACCCAGTACTTC; CDR3aa: CASSSSGGPETQYF
abundance: NA; d_gene: TRBD1; j_gene: TRBJ1-1; v_gene: TRBV12-5; CDR3nt: TGTGCTAGTGGTCTAGGACAGGGTATGACTGAAGCTTTCTTT; CDR3aa: CASGLGQGMTEAFF
abundance: NA; d_gene: NA; j_gene: TRBJ2-3; v_gene: TRBV5-1; CDR3nt: TGCGCCAGCAGCTTGGTTGGCAAAAGCACAGATACGCAGTATTTT; CDR3aa: CASSLVGKSTDTQYF
abundance: NA; d_gene: NA; j_gene: TRBJ1-1; v_gene: TRBV19; CDR3nt: TGTGCCAGTAGTACGGGCCAGACAGTGCGCACTGAAGCTTTCTTT; CDR3aa: CASSTGQTVRTEAFF
abundance: NA; d_gene: NA; j_gene: TRBJ2-1; v_gene: TRBV25-1; CDR3nt: TGTGCCAGCAGGAGGGGAGGAGGTGAGCAGTTCTTC; CDR3aa: CASRRGGGEQFF
abundance: few; d_gene: NA; j_gene: TRBJ2-2; v_gene: TRBV7-2; CDR3nt: TGTGCCAGCAGGCGGGACTGGAACACCGGGGAGCTGTTTTTT; CDR3aa: CASRRDWNTGELFF
abundance: NA; d_gene: NA; j_gene: TRBJ2-5; v_gene: TRBV11-2; CDR3nt: TGTGCCAGCAGCATCCGGGTCGGACAAGAGACCCAGTACTTC; CDR3aa: CASSIRVGQETQYF
abundance: NA; d_gene: NA; j_gene: TRBJ2-5; v_gene: TRBV27; CDR3nt: TGTGCCAGCAGTATCTCCGGGACCCAGTACTTC; CDR3aa: CASSISGTQYF
abundance: once; d_gene: TRBD1; j_gene: TRBJ2-2; v_gene: TRBV29-1; CDR3nt: TGCAGCGTGGGGACAGGGGGCTTCACCGGGGAGCTGTTTTTT; CDR3aa: CSVGTGGFTGELFF
abundance: NA; d_gene: NA; j_gene: TRBJ2-4; v_gene: TRBV21-1; CDR3nt: TGTGCCAGCAGCAAAGGGAGGACTGGGGCCAAAAACATTCAGTACTTC; CDR3aa: CASSKGRTGAKNIQYF
abundance: NA; d_gene: NA; j_gene: TRBJ2-7; v_gene: TRBV7-9; CDR3nt: TGTGCCAGCAGCTCCCCCTCGGCGGACACCTACGAGCAGTACTTC; CDR3aa: CASSSPSADTYEQYF
abundance: NA; d_gene: NA; j_gene: TRBJ1-1; v_gene: TRBV6-6; CDR3nt: TGTGCCAGCAGTTACTCGATAGGGGGTAGGGGCACTGAAGCTTTCTTT; CDR3aa: CASSYSIGGRGTEAFF
abundance: NA; d_gene: NA; j_gene: TRBJ1-2; v_gene: TRBV3-1/TRBV3-2; CDR3nt: TGTGCCAGCAGCCCGGGGGGTTATGGCTACACCTTC; CDR3aa: CASSPGGYGYTF